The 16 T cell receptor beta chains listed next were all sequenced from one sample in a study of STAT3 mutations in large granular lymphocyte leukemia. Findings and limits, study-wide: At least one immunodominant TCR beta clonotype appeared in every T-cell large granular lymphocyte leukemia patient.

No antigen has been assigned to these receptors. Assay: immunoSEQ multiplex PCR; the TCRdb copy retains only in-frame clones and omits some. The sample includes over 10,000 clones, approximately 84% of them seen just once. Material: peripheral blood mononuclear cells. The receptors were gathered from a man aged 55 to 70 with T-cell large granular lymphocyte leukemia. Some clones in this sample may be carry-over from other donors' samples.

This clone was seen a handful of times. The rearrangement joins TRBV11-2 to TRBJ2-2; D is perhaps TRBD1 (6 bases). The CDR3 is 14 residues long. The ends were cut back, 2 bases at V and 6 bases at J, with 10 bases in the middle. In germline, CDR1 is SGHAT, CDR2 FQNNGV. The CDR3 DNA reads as TGTGCCAGCAGCTTATCCCCAGGGGCCGGGGAGCTGTTTTTT. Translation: CASSLSPGAGELFF.

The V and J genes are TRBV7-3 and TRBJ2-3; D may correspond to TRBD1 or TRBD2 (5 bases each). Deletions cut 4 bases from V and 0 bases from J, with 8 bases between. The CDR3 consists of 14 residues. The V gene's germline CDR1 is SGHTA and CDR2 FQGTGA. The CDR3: CASSSEGSTDTQYF. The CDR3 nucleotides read TGTGCCAGCAGCTCCGAGGGGAGCACAGATACGCAGTATTTT.

CDR3 nucleotides: TGCGCCAGCAGCTTGTTGGGACAGGGGTCCTACGAGCAGTACTTC. This gives the protein CASSLLGQGSYEQYF. The gene calls are TRBV5-1 and TRBJ2-7; 10 bases match TRBD1. The junction had 2 bases not matched to a gene; V was cut back by 1 base and J by 1 base. Germline loops: CDR1 SGHRS, CDR2 YFSETQ. The CDR3 is 15 amino acids.

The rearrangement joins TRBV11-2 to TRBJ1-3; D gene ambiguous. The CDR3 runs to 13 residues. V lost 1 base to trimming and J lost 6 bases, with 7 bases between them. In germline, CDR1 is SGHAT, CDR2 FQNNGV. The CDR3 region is CASSLGSKNTIYF. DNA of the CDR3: TGTGCCAGCAGCTTAGGAAGCAAAAACACCATATATTTT.

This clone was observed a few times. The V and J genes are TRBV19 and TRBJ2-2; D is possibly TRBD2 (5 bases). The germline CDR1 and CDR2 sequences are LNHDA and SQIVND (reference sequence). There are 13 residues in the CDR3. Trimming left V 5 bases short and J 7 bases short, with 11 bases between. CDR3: CASSAILVGELFF. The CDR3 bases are TGTGCCAGTAGTGCCATACTAGTCGGGGAGCTGTTTTTT.

CDR3 amino acids: CASSPPNVRHTQYF. Written as DNA, the CDR3 is TGTGCCAGCTCACCACCGAACGTCCGACATACGCAGTATTTT. The chain combines TRBV18 with TRBJ2-3; no clear D. The germline V gene encodes CDR1 KGHSH and CDR2 LQKENI. The V end was cut by 0 bases, the J end by 7 bases, with 11 bases between. The CDR3 runs to 14 residues.

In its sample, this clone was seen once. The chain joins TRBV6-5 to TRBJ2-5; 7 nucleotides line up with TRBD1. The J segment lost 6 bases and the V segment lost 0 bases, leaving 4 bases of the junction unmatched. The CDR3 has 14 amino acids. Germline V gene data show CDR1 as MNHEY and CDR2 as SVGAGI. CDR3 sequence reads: CASSYSNRGQTQYF. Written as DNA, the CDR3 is TGTGCCAGCAGTTACTCGAACAGGGGTCAGACCCAGTACTTC.

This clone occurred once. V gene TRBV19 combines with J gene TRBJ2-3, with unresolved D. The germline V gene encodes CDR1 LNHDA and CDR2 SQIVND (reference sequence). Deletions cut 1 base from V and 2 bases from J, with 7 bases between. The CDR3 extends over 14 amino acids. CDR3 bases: TGTGCCAGTAGTATAGGGAGCTTCACAGATACGCAGTATTTT. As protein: CASSIGSFTDTQYF.

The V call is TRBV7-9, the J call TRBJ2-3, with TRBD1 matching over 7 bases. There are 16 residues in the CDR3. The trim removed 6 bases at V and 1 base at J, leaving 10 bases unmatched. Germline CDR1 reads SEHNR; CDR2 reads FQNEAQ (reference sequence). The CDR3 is CASSSSRQGGTDTQYF. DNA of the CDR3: TGTGCCAGCAGTTCATCCAGACAGGGTGGCACAGATACGCAGTATTTT. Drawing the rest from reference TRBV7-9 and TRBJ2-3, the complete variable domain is DTGVSQNPRHKITKRGQNVTFRCDPISEHNRLYWYRQTLGQGPEFLTYFQNEAQLEKSRLLSDRFSAERPKGSFSTLEIQRTEQGDSAMYLCASSSSRQGGTDTQYFGPGTRLTVL.

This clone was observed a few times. CDR3 loop: CASSYSRSWETQYF. CDR3 DNA: TGTGCCAGCAGTTACTCTCGCAGTTGGGAGACCCAGTACTTC. This chain links TRBV6-5 with TRBJ2-5; D uncertain. Germline V gene lookup returns CDR1 MNHEY and CDR2 SVGAGI. The CDR3 length is 14 residues. The V end was cut by 0 bases, the J end by 5 bases, with 10 bases between.

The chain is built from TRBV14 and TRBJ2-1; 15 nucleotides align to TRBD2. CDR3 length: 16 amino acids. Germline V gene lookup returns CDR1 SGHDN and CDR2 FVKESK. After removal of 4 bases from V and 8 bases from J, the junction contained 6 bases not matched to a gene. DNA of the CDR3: TGTGCCAGCAGCCTACCCTGGACTAGCGGGAGGGATGAGCAGTTCTTC. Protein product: CASSLPWTSGRDEQFF.

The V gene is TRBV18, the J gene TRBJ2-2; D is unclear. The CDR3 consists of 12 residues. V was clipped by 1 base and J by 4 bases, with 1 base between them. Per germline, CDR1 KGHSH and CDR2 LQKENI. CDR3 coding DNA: TGTGCCAGCTCACCACTCACCGGGGAGCTGTTTTTT. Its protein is CASSPLTGELFF. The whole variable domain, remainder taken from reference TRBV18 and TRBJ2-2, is NAGVMQNPRHLVRRRGQEARLRCSPMKGHSHVYWYRQLPEEGLKFMVYLQKENIIDESGMPKERFSAEFPKEGPSILRIQQVVRGDSAAYFCASSPLTGELFFGEGSRLTVL.

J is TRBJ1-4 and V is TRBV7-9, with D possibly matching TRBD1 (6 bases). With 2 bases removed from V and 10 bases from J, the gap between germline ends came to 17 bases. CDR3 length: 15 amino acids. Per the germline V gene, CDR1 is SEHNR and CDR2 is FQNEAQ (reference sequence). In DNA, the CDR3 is TGTGCCAGCAGCTTAATCAACACCAAGGGGGGAAAACTGTTTTTT. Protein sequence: CASSLINTKGGKLFF.

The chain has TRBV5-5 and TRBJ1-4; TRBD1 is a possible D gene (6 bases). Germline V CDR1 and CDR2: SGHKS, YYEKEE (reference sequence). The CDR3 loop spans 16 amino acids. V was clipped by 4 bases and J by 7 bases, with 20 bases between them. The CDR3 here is CASSLGAQGRPEKLFF. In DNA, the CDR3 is TGTGCCAGCAGCCTTGGGGCGCAGGGGAGACCTGAAAAACTGTTTTTT.

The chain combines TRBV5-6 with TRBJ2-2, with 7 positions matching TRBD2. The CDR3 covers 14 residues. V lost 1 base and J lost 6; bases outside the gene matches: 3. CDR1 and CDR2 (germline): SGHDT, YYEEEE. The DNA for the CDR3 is TGTGCCAGCAGCTTGTTTGCGGGAGCCGGGGAGCTGTTTTTT. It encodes CASSLFAGAGELFF.

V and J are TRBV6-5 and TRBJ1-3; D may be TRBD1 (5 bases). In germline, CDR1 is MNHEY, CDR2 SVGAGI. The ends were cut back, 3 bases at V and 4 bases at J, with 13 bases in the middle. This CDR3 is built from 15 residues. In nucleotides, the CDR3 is TGTGCCAGCAGTTATTCAGAAGGGGTAGGAAACACCATATATTTT. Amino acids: CASSYSEGVGNTIYF.